This entry describes one T cell receptor (beta chain). Its antigen is unidentified. After template switching added a universal primer site, the resulting cDNA carried unique molecular identifiers. TCRdb reanalysed the 5' RACE reads using MiXCR and keeps one entry per CDR3 protein. This sample carries 1.5 million to 2 million distinct CDR3 sequences, around 33% of them seen once, and the ten largest clones take about 0.27%. The data derive from a study of identical twins. Overall study results and limits: Beta out-of-frame twin sharing showed a weaker excess. Insertions were reduced in abundant cord blood beta clonotypes but not in memory repertoires. Findings depended on cross-sectional statistics rather than tracking the same donors.

The CDR3 runs to 16 residues. Germline values: CDR1 DFQATT, CDR2 SNEGSKA (reference sequence). Sequencing was performed on cord blood. The TCR originated in a newborn girl in good health. V gene TRBV20-1 combines with J gene TRBJ1-2; TRBD1 agrees at 7 bases. The CDR3 sequence: CSTTRDSSSSNYGYTF. In DNA form, the CDR3 reads TGCAGCACTACTCGGGACAGCAGTTCCTCTAACTATGGCTACACCTTC.